This paragraph reports one T cell receptor beta chain. Its antigen is as yet unknown. This sample is drawn from a study of monozygotic twins with inflammatory bowel disease. Study-level points and caveats: The analysis failed to separate different T cell subtypes. Relative clonotype sharing with others was diminished in IBD patients versus healthy twins, particularly with disease activity.

Germline CDR1 is DFQATT and CDR2 is SNEGSKA (reference sequence). This CDR3 has 13 residues. The UMIs carried a 6-nucleotide sample barcode, and they were added by template switching. TCRdb re-analyzed the 5' RACE reads; it lists each CDR3 protein once, without DNA. The sample includes over 350,000 distinct CDR3 sequences. This receptor was taken from a human donor with ulcerative colitis or Crohn's disease, or a healthy co-twin of an affected twin (not recorded which). The chain has TRBV20-1 and TRBJ1-2; TCRdb designates TRBD1, a call that cannot be tested without DNA. The specimen was blood. The CDR3 sequence is CSARDSGANGYTF.